The rows below give T cell receptor beta chains drawn from one sample of a study of blood T cells in healthy people across ages. TCRdb re-called the 5' RACE reads through MiXCR, storing one row per CDR3 protein. The profile shows about 780,000 distinct CDR3 sequences, 46% of them singletons. What was sequenced was blood. The receptors stem from a man at least 80 years old in good health. CDR3s include the opening cysteine and the closing phenylalanine or tryptophan. Fields, in order: clone size, J gene, D gene, V gene, CDR3 DNA, CDR3 protein. A D gene is named only where the DNA matches it firmly. Where a row states a size, it is once, few, many or the class of an expanded clone; other rows omit it.

abundance: few; j_gene: TRBJ2-3; d_gene: NA; v_gene: TRBV12-3/TRBV12-4; CDR3nt: TGTGCCAGCAGTTTGGGAACTAGCCACCAGGATACGCAGTATTTT; CDR3aa: CASSLGTSHQDTQYF
abundance: NA; j_gene: TRBJ2-7; d_gene: TRBD2; v_gene: TRBV20-1; CDR3nt: TGCAGTGCTCCTAGACTAGCGGGAGACCTCTACGAGCAGTACTTC; CDR3aa: CSAPRLAGDLYEQYF
abundance: NA; j_gene: TRBJ2-1; d_gene: NA; v_gene: TRBV6-5; CDR3nt: TGTGCCAGCACACCAGAAGGCAACTACTACAATGAGCAGTTCTTC; CDR3aa: CASTPEGNYYNEQFF
abundance: NA; j_gene: TRBJ2-5; d_gene: NA; v_gene: TRBV5-1; CDR3nt: TGCGCCAGCAGCTTGACACAGGGATGGGAAGAGACCCAGTACTTC; CDR3aa: CASSLTQGWEETQYF
abundance: NA; j_gene: TRBJ2-3; d_gene: TRBD2; v_gene: TRBV5-1; CDR3nt: TGCGTCAGCAGCTTGGTTCTAGCGGCTAGCACAGATACGCAGTATTTT; CDR3aa: CVSSLVLAASTDTQYF
abundance: NA; j_gene: TRBJ2-1; d_gene: NA; v_gene: TRBV29-1; CDR3nt: TGCAGCACAAACCCAGGCCTCGGAAATGAGCAGTTCTTC; CDR3aa: CSTNPGLGNEQFF
abundance: NA; j_gene: TRBJ2-5; d_gene: TRBD1; v_gene: TRBV6-5; CDR3nt: TGTGCCAGCAGTTTTGGACAGGGAAGGGAGCAGTACTTC; CDR3aa: CASSFGQGREQYF
abundance: few; j_gene: TRBJ2-1; d_gene: TRBD2; v_gene: TRBV7-8; CDR3nt: TGTGCCAGCAGCTTAGCGGGCCTAGCGGGAGTCTACAATGAGCAGTTCTTC; CDR3aa: CASSLAGLAGVYNEQFF
abundance: NA; j_gene: TRBJ2-7; d_gene: NA; v_gene: TRBV30; CDR3nt: TGTGCCTGGAGTACCCGGGACGAGCAGTACTTC; CDR3aa: CAWSTRDEQYF
abundance: NA; j_gene: TRBJ2-3; d_gene: NA; v_gene: TRBV12-3/TRBV12-4; CDR3nt: TGTGCCACCGCGAGAGCAGATACGCAGTATTTT; CDR3aa: CATARADTQYF
abundance: few; j_gene: TRBJ2-1; d_gene: NA; v_gene: TRBV7-2; CDR3nt: TGTGCCAGCAGCTTAGCGGTCCCCGTGACCCCAGGGCAGTTCTTC; CDR3aa: CASSLAVPVTPGQFF
abundance: few; j_gene: TRBJ2-5; d_gene: TRBD2; v_gene: TRBV20-1; CDR3nt: TGCAGTGCTAGAGATACCGGGACTAGCGGGAGAGAGACCCAGTACTTC; CDR3aa: CSARDTGTSGRETQYF
abundance: NA; j_gene: TRBJ2-7; d_gene: NA; v_gene: TRBV20-1; CDR3nt: TGCAGTGCTAGGAAGGACAGCTTTTCCTACGAGCAGTACTTC; CDR3aa: CSARKDSFSYEQYF
abundance: once; j_gene: TRBJ2-7; d_gene: TRBD2; v_gene: TRBV6-4; CDR3nt: TGTGCCAGCAGTGAGGGGACTAGCGGCGAGCAGTACTTC; CDR3aa: CASSEGTSGEQYF
abundance: few; j_gene: TRBJ2-4; d_gene: TRBD1; v_gene: TRBV12-3/TRBV12-4; CDR3nt: TGTGCCAGCAGTGCCAGGGGGCTGCCTGAGCAGTACTTC; CDR3aa: CASSARGLPEQYF
abundance: NA; j_gene: TRBJ2-7; d_gene: NA; v_gene: TRBV24-1; CDR3nt: TGTACCAGACGGAACAGCGACGAGCAGTACTTC; CDR3aa: CTRRNSDEQYF
abundance: NA; j_gene: TRBJ2-7; d_gene: NA; v_gene: TRBV14; CDR3nt: TGTGCCAGCAGCCAAGTAGTTTCCACGATTCAGTACTTC; CDR3aa: CASSQVVSTIQYF
abundance: NA; j_gene: TRBJ2-1; d_gene: NA; v_gene: TRBV7-7; CDR3nt: TGTGCTAGCAGCTTTGCCAGATCCAATGAGCAGTTCTTC; CDR3aa: CASSFARSNEQFF
abundance: NA; j_gene: TRBJ2-5; d_gene: NA; v_gene: TRBV7-2; CDR3nt: TGTGCCAGCAGCTTAGCGAGCCTGAGTGGGGAGCAGTACTTC; CDR3aa: CASSLASLSGEQYF
abundance: few; j_gene: TRBJ2-1; d_gene: NA; v_gene: TRBV7-2; CDR3nt: TGTGCCAGCCGGTGGGGCGGATACAATGAGCAGTTCTTC; CDR3aa: CASRWGGYNEQFF
abundance: NA; j_gene: TRBJ2-3; d_gene: TRBD2; v_gene: TRBV3-1; CDR3nt: TGTGCCAGCAGCCCCGGAGTAGCGGGGGTCAGATACGCGTATTTT; CDR3aa: CASSPGVAGVRYAYF
abundance: few; j_gene: TRBJ2-5; d_gene: NA; v_gene: TRBV10-3; CDR3nt: TGTGCCATCAGTGACGGAAGAAGGGGCCAAGAGACCCAGTACTTC; CDR3aa: CAISDGRRGQETQYF
abundance: NA; j_gene: TRBJ1-5; d_gene: NA; v_gene: TRBV7-2; CDR3nt: TGTGCCAGCAGCCGCGAGGGGGTAAGGTATCAGCCCCAGCATTTT; CDR3aa: CASSREGVRYQPQHF
abundance: few; j_gene: TRBJ2-4; d_gene: NA; v_gene: TRBV7-8; CDR3nt: TGTGCCAGCGGGCTTGGGGTAGCCAAAAACATTCAGTACTTC; CDR3aa: CASGLGVAKNIQYF
abundance: NA; j_gene: TRBJ2-5; d_gene: NA; v_gene: TRBV28; CDR3nt: TGTGCCAGCAGTCCGCTAGGGGCGGGCGTACAGACCCAGTACTTC; CDR3aa: CASSPLGAGVQTQYF
abundance: NA; j_gene: TRBJ2-1; d_gene: NA; v_gene: TRBV7-2; CDR3nt: TGTGCCAGCAGCTTAGCGGGAGTAAGGTACAATGAGCAGTTCTTC; CDR3aa: CASSLAGVRYNEQFF
abundance: NA; j_gene: TRBJ1-1; d_gene: NA; v_gene: TRBV12-3/TRBV12-4; CDR3nt: TGTGCCAGCAGTCCAGGGATGGCTGAAGCTTTCTTT; CDR3aa: CASSPGMAEAFF
abundance: NA; j_gene: TRBJ2-3; d_gene: NA; v_gene: TRBV12-3/TRBV12-4; CDR3nt: TGTGCCAGCAGTTTAGCCCAGCGAGGAGGTGGAGATACGCAGTATTTT; CDR3aa: CASSLAQRGGGDTQYF
abundance: few; j_gene: TRBJ2-7; d_gene: NA; v_gene: TRBV27; CDR3nt: TGTGCCAGCAGTTCGCCGGCGGGGAAAACCTACGAGCAGTACTTC; CDR3aa: CASSSPAGKTYEQYF
abundance: NA; j_gene: TRBJ2-5; d_gene: TRBD2; v_gene: TRBV6-2/TRBV6-3; CDR3nt: TGTGCCAGCAGTCAAGGACTAGCGGGAGGCCTACAAGAGACCCAGTACTTC; CDR3aa: CASSQGLAGGLQETQYF